This TCR beta chain was identified in a study of beta chain features in type 1 diabetes. Study overall: Similarity in age, gender and cell yields was seen between patients and healthy donors. All samples yielded some 110 million examined sorted cells. General study results and limits: Relative to healthy donors, patients appeared to have naive, central memory and Treg TCRB repertoires that were more similar. A definitive answer on HLA type influencing TCRB rearrangement was not reached here.

The CDR3 sequence is 12 residues long. The V gene's germline CDR1 is SGHRS and CDR2 YFSETQ. V was cut by 4 bases and J by 6 bases, with 11 bases left in between. Expressed TCRB transcripts were sequenced because the entire RNA isolate underwent reverse transcription. This table comes from immunoSEQ multiplex PCR, and its TCRdb copy is limited to in-frame clones, with some not included. The data hold under 400,000 clones, with about 12% observed a single time. This clone was seen more than once but under ten times. The target antigen is unknown. The rearrangement uses TRBV5-1 and TRBJ2-7, with D possibly being TRBD2 (5 bases). Material for sequencing was naive CD4+ T cells from blood. The source is a man aged 18 to 30 in good health. CDR3 coding DNA: TGCGCCAGCAGCCTTCCGGGGTTCGAGCAGTACTTC. Protein: CASSLPGFEQYF.